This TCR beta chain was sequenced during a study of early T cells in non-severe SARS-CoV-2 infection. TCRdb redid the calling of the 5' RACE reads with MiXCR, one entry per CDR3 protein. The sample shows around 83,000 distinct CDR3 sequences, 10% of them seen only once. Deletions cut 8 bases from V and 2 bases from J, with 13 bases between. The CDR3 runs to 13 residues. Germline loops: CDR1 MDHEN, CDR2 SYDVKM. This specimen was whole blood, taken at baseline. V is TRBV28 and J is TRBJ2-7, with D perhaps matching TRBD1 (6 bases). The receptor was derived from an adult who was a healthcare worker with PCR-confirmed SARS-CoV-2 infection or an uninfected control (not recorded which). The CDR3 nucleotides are TGTGCCAGCGTGCGGACAGCGCCCTACGAGCAGTACTTC. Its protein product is CASVRTAPYEQYF.